The clone carrying this TCR beta chain was counted once. There are 17 residues in the CDR3. Germline trimming cut 4 bases from V and 5 bases from J; bases unmatched to any gene: 14. Germline CDR1 MNHNS, CDR2 SASEGT. Repertoires were generated with immunoSEQ multiplex PCR, while TCRdb's copy carries only in-frame clones and drops some. This table has around 80,000 clones, around 82% appearing once. This record comes from a study of blood T cell repertoires in COVID-19. Study-level information: PBMCs, B-cell-depleted T cells, or T cells provided the cDNA or gDNA that made up the material.

V and J are TRBV6-1 and TRBJ1-1; 9 nucleotides align to TRBD1. The clonotype originates from a man between 60 and 75 years old with acute or convalescent COVID-19. Material: peripheral blood. For the CDR3, the DNA is TGTGCCAGCAGTGGTTTACAGGGGGCACCCCGGATTACTGAAGCTTTCTTT. It specifies CASSGLQGAPRITEAFF.